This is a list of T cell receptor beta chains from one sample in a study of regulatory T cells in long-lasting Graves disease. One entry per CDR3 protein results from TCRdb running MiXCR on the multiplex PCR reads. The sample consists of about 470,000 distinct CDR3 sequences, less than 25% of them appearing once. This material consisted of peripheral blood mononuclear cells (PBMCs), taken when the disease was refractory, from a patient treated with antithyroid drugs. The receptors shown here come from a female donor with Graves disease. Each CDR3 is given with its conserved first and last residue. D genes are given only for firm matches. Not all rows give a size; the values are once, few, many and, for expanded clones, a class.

CASSSRLTGYNSPLHF | TGTGCCAGCAGTTCCCGGCTTACAGGGTATAATTCACCCCTCCACTTT | TRBJ1-6 | - | TRBV12-3/TRBV12-4 | many
CASTFHGESSYEQYF | TGTGCCAGCACCTTCCACGGGGAGAGCTCCTACGAGCAGTACTTC | TRBJ2-7 | - | TRBV7-3 | -
CASSKGGVRSPLHF | TGTGCCAGCAGCAAGGGGGGGGTAAGATCACCCCTCCACTTT | TRBJ1-6 | - | TRBV6-1 | few
CASSYVSGGTGELFF | TGTGCCAGCAGTTACGTTTCAGGGGGCACCGGGGAGCTGTTTTTT | TRBJ2-2 | TRBD1 | TRBV6-9 | -
CASSPLTGRGSPLHF | TGTGCCAGCAGCCCACTAACAGGGAGGGGCTCACCCCTCCACTTT | TRBJ1-6 | - | TRBV28 | -
CASSYSIGAYEQYF | TGTGCCAGCAGTTACTCGATCGGGGCCTACGAGCAGTACTTC | TRBJ2-7 | - | TRBV6-5 | many
CAWSVSHEQYF | TGTGCCTGGAGTGTAAGCCACGAGCAGTACTTC | TRBJ2-7 | - | TRBV30 | few
CASSLAGVSYNSPLHF | TGTGCCAGCAGTTTGGCGGGGGTCTCCTATAATTCACCCCTCCACTTT | TRBJ1-6 | - | TRBV27 | many
CASLRVEKSGELFF | TGTGCCAGCCTCAGGGTAGAAAAATCCGGGGAGCTGTTTTTT | TRBJ2-2 | - | TRBV28 | -
CASSFPGTGHIQYF | TGTGCCAGCAGCTTCCCAGGGACGGGGCACATTCAGTACTTC | TRBJ2-4 | - | TRBV5-6 | few
CASSRRKGEQYF | TGTGCCAGCAGTCGGCGAAAGGGCGAGCAGTACTTC | TRBJ2-7 | - | TRBV28 | many
CASSLNFRSGSHYGYTF | TGTGCCAGCAGCCTGAATTTCAGGTCTGGGTCCCACTATGGCTACACCTTC | TRBJ1-2 | - | TRBV7-9 | many
CASSLTSGRAGEQFF | TGTGCCAGCAGCTTGACTAGCGGGAGAGCGGGCGAGCAGTTCTTC | TRBJ2-1 | TRBD2 | TRBV7-8 | -
CASRSTGLAGEETQYF | TGTGCCAGCAGATCGACTGGACTAGCGGGAGAAGAGACCCAGTACTTC | TRBJ2-5 | TRBD2 | TRBV6-1 | -
CASSLTGAYGQYF | TGTGCCAGCAGCTTAACAGGGGCCTACGGGCAGTACTTC | TRBJ2-7 | TRBD1 | TRBV7-9 | -
CASSGVSYEQYF | TGTGCCAGCAGTGGGGTCTCCTACGAGCAGTACTTC | TRBJ2-7 | - | TRBV27 | many
CASRIQGNPEAFF | TGTGCCAGCAGGATACAGGGAAATCCTGAAGCTTTCTTT | TRBJ1-1 | - | TRBV5-6 | few
CASSIENPIPGELFF | TGTGCCAGTAGTATAGAGAACCCGATCCCCGGGGAGCTGTTTTTT | TRBJ2-2 | - | TRBV19 | few
CSVEDEQSYEQYF | TGCAGCGTTGAAGACGAACAGTCCTACGAGCAGTACTTC | TRBJ2-7 | - | TRBV29-1 | many
CASTNAGVWGTEAFF | TGTGCCAGCACAAACGCGGGGGTGTGGGGCACTGAAGCTTTCTTT | TRBJ1-1 | - | TRBV28 | many
CASSGAGTGATTF | TGTGCCAGCAGCGGAGCCGGGACAGGCGCTACCACCTTC | TRBJ1-2 | TRBD1 | TRBV7-9 | -
CSASDASNSYEQYF | TGCAGTGCTAGCGATGCAAGTAACTCCTACGAGCAGTACTTC | TRBJ2-7 | - | TRBV20-1 | few
CASRLSDYGYTF | TGTGCCAGCAGGCTCTCGGACTATGGCTACACCTTC | TRBJ1-2 | - | TRBV7-9 | many
CASSPGYTEAFF | TGTGCCAGCAGCCCGGGTTACACTGAAGCTTTCTTT | TRBJ1-1 | - | TRBV7-2 | many
CATSDRGTGGKNEQYF | TGTGCCACCAGTGACCGTGGGACAGGGGGTAAGAACGAGCAGTACTTC | TRBJ2-7 | TRBD1 | TRBV24-1 | -
CASSPYSRGSYEQYF | TGTGCCAGCAGCCCCTACTCCAGGGGGAGTTACGAGCAGTACTTC | TRBJ2-7 | TRBD1 | TRBV7-3 | few
CASSFEERLGYTF | TGTGCCAGCAGTTTCGAAGAACGCCTTGGCTACACCTTC | TRBJ1-2 | - | TRBV6-2/TRBV6-3 | many
CASTPLGAAYGYTF | TGTGCCAGCACACCACTGGGCGCCGCCTATGGCTACACCTTC | TRBJ1-2 | - | TRBV28 | many
CASSQGSFAMNTEAFF | TGTGCCAGCAGTCAGGGGTCTTTCGCCATGAACACTGAAGCTTTCTTT | TRBJ1-1 | - | TRBV28 | many
CASSEYRQGAFGYTF | TGTGCCAGCAGTGAATACCGACAGGGGGCATTTGGCTACACCTTC | TRBJ1-2 | TRBD1 | TRBV2 | many
CASSLEDTEAFF | TGTGCCAGCAGTTTAGAGGACACTGAAGCTTTCTTT | TRBJ1-1 | - | TRBV12-3/TRBV12-4 | many
CSATTGGDGYTF | TGCAGTGCAACTACAGGGGGCGATGGCTACACCTTC | TRBJ1-2 | TRBD1 | TRBV20-1 | many
CASTSGVVGDEQYF | TGTGCCAGCACTAGCGGGGTAGTAGGCGACGAGCAGTACTTC | TRBJ2-7 | TRBD2 | TRBV2 | many
CASSLTLYRDRTYGYTF | TGTGCCAGCAGCTTAACATTATACCGGGACAGGACCTATGGCTACACCTTC | TRBJ1-2 | TRBD1 | TRBV7-2 | many
CAWSVRGFGPAREQYF | TGTGCCTGGAGTGTCAGGGGGTTTGGACCAGCGAGGGAGCAGTACTTC | TRBJ2-7 | TRBD1 | TRBV30 | -
CAWNPGEGTEAFF | TGTGCCTGGAACCCAGGGGAGGGCACTGAAGCTTTCTTT | TRBJ1-1 | - | TRBV30 | few
CATSRPDRGNYEQYF | TGTGCCACCAGCAGACCTGACAGGGGGAACTACGAGCAGTACTTC | TRBJ2-7 | TRBD1 | TRBV15 | few
CAWSLRTSGSRGTGELFF | TGTGCCTGGAGTCTCCGGACTAGCGGGAGCAGGGGCACCGGGGAGCTGTTTTTT | TRBJ2-2 | TRBD2 | TRBV30 | -
CASSTDGGAEETQYF | TGTGCCAGCAGTACCGATGGCGGGGCTGAGGAGACCCAGTACTTC | TRBJ2-5 | - | TRBV12-3/TRBV12-4 | -
CATSRPPGHEQYF | TGTGCCACCAGCAGACCACCCGGACACGAGCAGTACTTC | TRBJ2-7 | - | TRBV15 | many
CASSSGVAPGINTEAFF | TGTGCCAGCAGCTCTGGGGTTGCACCTGGCATTAACACTGAAGCTTTCTTT | TRBJ1-1 | - | TRBV12-3/TRBV12-4 | many
CASTGTGGNSPLHF | TGCGCCAGCACCGGAACAGGGGGTAATTCACCCCTCCACTTT | TRBJ1-6 | TRBD1 | TRBV5-1 | many
CASSSRDGYEQYF | TGTGCCAGCAGCTCCCGGGACGGATACGAGCAGTACTTC | TRBJ2-7 | - | TRBV7-2 | many
CASSALWGRSNQPQHF | TGTGCCAGCAGCGCCCTTTGGGGGCGCAGCAATCAGCCCCAGCATTTT | TRBJ1-5 | - | TRBV28 | few
CASSQHIGTVRHGYTF | TGCGCCAGCAGCCAGCACATCGGGACAGTCAGACATGGCTACACCTTC | TRBJ1-2 | TRBD1 | TRBV4-1 | -
CASKASLGSNTGELFF | TGTGCCAGCAAGGCTAGTTTAGGTTCGAACACCGGGGAGCTGTTTTTT | TRBJ2-2 | - | TRBV2 | many
CASSLAGLAQETQYF | TGTGCCAGCAGCTTAGCGGGACTCGCCCAAGAGACCCAGTACTTC | TRBJ2-5 | TRBD2 | TRBV5-4 | many
CATPEGAAVKYF | TGTGCCACTCCCGAGGGTGCGGCAGTGAAGTACTTC | TRBJ2-7 | - | TRBV24-1 | -